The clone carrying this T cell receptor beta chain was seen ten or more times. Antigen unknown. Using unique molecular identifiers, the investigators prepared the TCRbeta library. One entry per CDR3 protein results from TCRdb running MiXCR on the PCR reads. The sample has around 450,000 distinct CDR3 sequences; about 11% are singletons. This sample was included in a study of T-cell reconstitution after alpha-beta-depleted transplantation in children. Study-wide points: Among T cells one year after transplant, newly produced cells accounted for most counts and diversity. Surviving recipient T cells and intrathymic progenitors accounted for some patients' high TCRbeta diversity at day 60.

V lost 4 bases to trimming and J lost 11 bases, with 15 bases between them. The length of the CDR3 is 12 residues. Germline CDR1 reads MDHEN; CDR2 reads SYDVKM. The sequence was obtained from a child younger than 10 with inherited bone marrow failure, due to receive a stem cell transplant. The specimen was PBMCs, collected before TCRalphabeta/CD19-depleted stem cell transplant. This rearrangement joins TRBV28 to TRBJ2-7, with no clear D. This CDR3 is CASSSISLEEYF. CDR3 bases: TGTGCCAGCAGTTCTATTTCTCTTGAGGAGTACTTC. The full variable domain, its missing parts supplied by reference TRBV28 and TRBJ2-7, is DVKVTQSSRYLVKRTGEKVFLECVQDMDHENMFWYRQDPGLGLRLIYFSYDVKMKEKGDIPEGYSVSREKKERFSLILESASTNQTSMYLCASSSISLEEYFGPGTRLTVT.